These T cell receptor beta chains were read from a single sample in a study of T-cell memory formation after mild COVID-19. TCRdb ran MiXCR on the 5' RACE reads and lists one entry per CDR3 protein. The data contain about 260,000 distinct CDR3 sequences, under 20% of them singletons. Input material: PBMCs or a T cell subset sorted from them (not recorded which). These receptors came from a young man who had mild COVID-19 (a few samples of this study predate the infection). Cell type and time point are not known. Both conserved end residues are part of each CDR3. The order of the fields is J gene, clone size, V gene, D gene, CDR3 DNA, CDR3 protein. A D gene is named only where the DNA matches it firmly. Expanded clones get a size class; other rows say once, few or many, or leave the size out.

J: TRBJ2-3
size: few
V: TRBV7-7
D: TRBD2
DNA: TGTGCTAGCAGCATGGGACGGGGGGAAAGCACAGATACGCAGTATTTT
CDR3: CASSMGRGESTDTQYF

J: TRBJ1-1
size: .
V: TRBV12-3/TRBV12-4
D: .
DNA: TGTGCCAGCACCCAAAGTGGGGACCCTGAAGCTTTCTTT
CDR3: CASTQSGDPEAFF

J: TRBJ2-3
size: few
V: TRBV7-9
D: .
DNA: TGTGCCAGCAGCTGGCCTGGCGGGAGCACAGATACGCAGTATTTT
CDR3: CASSWPGGSTDTQYF

J: TRBJ1-1
size: .
V: TRBV7-9
D: TRBD1
DNA: TGTGCCAGCAGCCCTCGCCAGGGGGAATGGGATACTGAAGCTTTCTTT
CDR3: CASSPRQGEWDTEAFF

J: TRBJ1-1
size: few
V: TRBV20-1
D: .
DNA: TGCAGTGCTAGATGGGCCGGTGAAGCTTTCTTT
CDR3: CSARWAGEAFF

J: TRBJ2-1
size: .
V: TRBV7-7
D: TRBD1
DNA: TGTGCTAGCAGCCCTGGACAGGTCGGGAATGAGCAGTTCTTC
CDR3: CASSPGQVGNEQFF

J: TRBJ2-2
size: many
V: TRBV12-3/TRBV12-4
D: .
DNA: TGTGCCAGCAGACAGGGGAACACCGGGGAGCTGTTTTTT
CDR3: CASRQGNTGELFF

J: TRBJ1-1
size: .
V: TRBV27
D: .
DNA: TGTGCCAGCAGAAGTTCACCGGGACGAGAGAACACTGAAGCTTTCTTT
CDR3: CASRSSPGRENTEAFF

J: TRBJ2-6
size: .
V: TRBV19
D: .
DNA: TGTGCCAGTAGTACACAGTACTCTGGGGCCAACGTCCTGACTTTC
CDR3: CASSTQYSGANVLTF

J: TRBJ1-2
size: .
V: TRBV12-3/TRBV12-4
D: TRBD1
DNA: TGTGCCAGCTGGGGCTGGACAGGGGATAACTATGGCTACACCTTC
CDR3: CASWGWTGDNYGYTF

J: TRBJ1-4
size: few
V: TRBV6-5
D: .
DNA: TGTGCCAGCAGTTTTCGTCAGGTCGCCAATAATGAAAAACTGTTTTTT
CDR3: CASSFRQVANNEKLFF

J: TRBJ1-2
size: .
V: TRBV5-1
D: .
DNA: TGCGCCAGCAGCTTGGAGCAGGGGAGGCCCCATGGCTACACCTTC
CDR3: CASSLEQGRPHGYTF

J: TRBJ1-2
size: few
V: TRBV6-5
D: TRBD1
DNA: TGTGCCAGCAGCCCGGGACAGTCCTATGGCTACACCTTC
CDR3: CASSPGQSYGYTF

J: TRBJ2-3
size: .
V: TRBV6-1
D: TRBD1
DNA: TGTGCCAAAGCCAGGGGGCTAGTTATAGGAGATACGCAGTATTTT
CDR3: CAKARGLVIGDTQYF

J: TRBJ2-5
size: few
V: TRBV6-6
D: .
DNA: TGTGCCAGCAGTTACGGGGCGCTTGGACCCTGGGAGACCCAGTACTTC
CDR3: CASSYGALGPWETQYF

J: TRBJ1-1
size: few
V: TRBV6-6
D: .
DNA: TGTGCCAGCAGTTACGGAGACGGATACACTGAAGCTTTCTTT
CDR3: CASSYGDGYTEAFF

J: TRBJ2-3
size: .
V: TRBV29-1
D: .
DNA: TGCAGCGTTGAATTCAGAGGAGGAGATACGCAGTATTTT
CDR3: CSVEFRGGDTQYF

J: TRBJ1-1
size: few
V: TRBV14
D: .
DNA: TGTGCCAGCAGCCAAGTTTGGGGAGATTCTGAAGCTTTCTTT
CDR3: CASSQVWGDSEAFF

J: TRBJ1-5
size: .
V: TRBV21-1
D: .
DNA: TGTGCCAGCACCCCCGGAGGGGGGACCCCGAGCAATCAGCCCCAGCATTTT
CDR3: CASTPGGGTPSNQPQHF

J: TRBJ2-5
size: many
V: TRBV11-2
D: .
DNA: TGTGCCAGCACCCCCCGGGGGTCGGGCGAGACCCAGTACTTC
CDR3: CASTPRGSGETQYF

J: TRBJ2-1
size: .
V: TRBV9
D: TRBD2
DNA: TGTGCCAGCAGCGTAGAGGCTAGCGGGGGCGGTGAGCAGTTCTTC
CDR3: CASSVEASGGGEQFF

J: TRBJ2-5
size: .
V: TRBV6-2/TRBV6-3
D: TRBD2
DNA: TGTGCCAGCAGTTACGGCCTAGCGGGAGAAGAGACCCAGTACTTC
CDR3: CASSYGLAGEETQYF

J: TRBJ1-5
size: .
V: TRBV20-1
D: .
DNA: TGCAGTGCTAGAGGCGGGGGGGCGCATCAGCCCCAGCATTTT
CDR3: CSARGGGAHQPQHF

J: TRBJ2-2
size: .
V: TRBV29-1
D: TRBD1
DNA: TGCAGCGCCAGGGACAGGGGGCCCTCCGGGGAGCTGTTTTTT
CDR3: CSARDRGPSGELFF

J: TRBJ1-2
size: .
V: TRBV29-1
D: .
DNA: TGCAGCGCCCTAGGGGGTCTTGGCAGTCTTAACTATGGCTACACCTTC
CDR3: CSALGGLGSLNYGYTF

J: TRBJ2-1
size: .
V: TRBV3-1
D: .
DNA: TGTGCCAGCAGCCCCCGGGGCCCCGAGCAGTTCTTC
CDR3: CASSPRGPEQFF

J: TRBJ1-6
size: .
V: TRBV7-9
D: .
DNA: TGTGCCAGCAGATGGCAGGGATTGGATTCACCCCTCCACTTT
CDR3: CASRWQGLDSPLHF

J: TRBJ1-1
size: few
V: TRBV5-1
D: .
DNA: TGCGCCAGCAGCTTGGCGGTAGGGGGCACTGAAGCTTTCTTT
CDR3: CASSLAVGGTEAFF

J: TRBJ1-2
size: few
V: TRBV5-6
D: .
DNA: TGTGCCAGCAGCAGACGGGACACCGTGATTCCTAACTATGGCTACACCTTC
CDR3: CASSRRDTVIPNYGYTF

J: TRBJ2-5
size: .
V: TRBV6-2/TRBV6-3
D: .
DNA: TGTGCCAGCACCCAAGGGAGGGGGCCGGGGGAGACCCAGTACTTC
CDR3: CASTQGRGPGETQYF

J: TRBJ1-6
size: .
V: TRBV29-1
D: .
DNA: TGCAGCGTTGAAGCTGAAAGGGGTTCACCCCTCCACTTT
CDR3: CSVEAERGSPLHF

J: TRBJ2-3
size: .
V: TRBV5-1
D: TRBD1
DNA: TGCGCCAGCAGCATTGGGACAGGTTCAGATACGCAGTATTTT
CDR3: CASSIGTGSDTQYF

J: TRBJ1-1
size: few
V: TRBV9
D: TRBD1
DNA: TGTGCCAGCAGCGTATCAGGGACAGGGCAGACTGAAGCTTTCTTT
CDR3: CASSVSGTGQTEAFF

J: TRBJ1-6
size: few
V: TRBV6-2/TRBV6-3
D: .
DNA: TGTGCCAGCAGTCACGACAGGAAGACCTATAATTCACCCCTCCACTTT
CDR3: CASSHDRKTYNSPLHF

J: TRBJ2-7
size: .
V: TRBV12-3/TRBV12-4
D: .
DNA: TGTGCCAGCAGTTTAGGTTCGGGCTACGAGCAGTACTTC
CDR3: CASSLGSGYEQYF

J: TRBJ2-5
size: .
V: TRBV7-2
D: .
DNA: TGTGCCAGCAGCTTAGCTCCGGTAGCCCCGGAGACCCAGTACTTC
CDR3: CASSLAPVAPETQYF

J: TRBJ1-2
size: .
V: TRBV28
D: .
DNA: TGTGCCAGCAGTTTGCAGGGAGCCTCGGGAGGCTACACCTTC
CDR3: CASSLQGASGGYTF

J: TRBJ2-1
size: few
V: TRBV4-1
D: .
DNA: TGCGCCAGCAGCCAAGACCCGCGGCAGGCTCTCTATCTTCGATACAATGAGCAGTTCTTC
CDR3: CASSQDPRQALYLRYNEQFF

J: TRBJ2-7
size: .
V: TRBV6-2/TRBV6-3
D: TRBD1
DNA: TGTGCCAGCAGCCAAAGGGGGCCTTCCTACGAGCAGTACTTC
CDR3: CASSQRGPSYEQYF

J: TRBJ1-5
size: .
V: TRBV20-1
D: .
DNA: TGCAGTGCAGCGCAGGGCGTTCAGCCCCAGCATTTT
CDR3: CSAAQGVQPQHF

J: TRBJ1-2
size: many
V: TRBV6-5
D: .
DNA: TGTGCCAGCAGTCTAGACAGCAACTATGGCTACACCTTC
CDR3: CASSLDSNYGYTF

J: TRBJ1-6
size: few
V: TRBV2
D: .
DNA: TGTGCCAGCAGTGACTTCCCCTCCTCTTCACCCCTCCACTTT
CDR3: CASSDFPSSSPLHF

J: TRBJ1-5
size: .
V: TRBV15
D: .
DNA: TGTGCCACCAGCAGAAGAGCCGCGCAGTATAGCAATCAGCCCCAGCATTTT
CDR3: CATSRRAAQYSNQPQHF

J: TRBJ1-4
size: .
V: TRBV7-9
D: .
DNA: TGTGCCAGCAGCTCAGGGCTCGGGGATGATGAAAAACTGTTTTTT
CDR3: CASSSGLGDDEKLFF

J: TRBJ2-3
size: few
V: TRBV7-9
D: TRBD2
DNA: TGTGCCAGCAGGTCGGGACTAGCGGGGGGAGATACGCAGTATTTT
CDR3: CASRSGLAGGDTQYF

J: TRBJ1-1
size: few
V: TRBV7-2
D: .
DNA: TGTGCCAGCAGCCCGAGGGACACTGAAGCTTTCTTT
CDR3: CASSPRDTEAFF

J: TRBJ1-6
size: .
V: TRBV7-9
D: .
DNA: TGTGCCAGCAGGAGACCCGGGACGGTCAATTCACCCCTCCACTTT
CDR3: CASRRPGTVNSPLHF

J: TRBJ2-5
size: few
V: TRBV20-1
D: .
DNA: TGCAGTGCTAGAGATTTCCCGAGGACCGGGTGGGAGACCCAGTACTTC
CDR3: CSARDFPRTGWETQYF

J: TRBJ2-6
size: .
V: TRBV6-2/TRBV6-3
D: .
DNA: TGTGCCAGCAGTGCCAGTTCCCTCTTGGTTAGCTCTGGGGCCAACGTCCTGACTTTC
CDR3: CASSASSLLVSSGANVLTF